This T cell receptor (beta chain) was obtained from a study of blood T cell repertoires in COVID-19. Assay used: immunoSEQ multiplex PCR; TCRdb lists only in-frame clones, some missing. There are approximately 220,000 clones in the sample; 65% to 85% occur only once, and approximately 3% lies in the top ten. On this clone itself: Other DNA sequences of this sample code for an identical CDR3.

The material sequenced was peripheral blood. The origin of this receptor is a woman aged 25 to 39 who had recovered from COVID-19.

CDR3 DNA: TGTGCCAGCAGCCCGGGACTAGCTTCCTACAATGAGCAGTTCTTC. This encodes CASSPGLASYNEQFF. The chain is built from TRBV7-9 and TRBJ2-1; 9 bases match TRBD2. CDR3 length equals 15 residues. After removal of 5 bases from V and 1 base from J, the junction contained 3 bases not matched to a gene. Germline assignment: CDR1 SEHNR and CDR2 FQNEAQ (reference sequence).